This TCR beta chain came from a study of shared clonotypes between healthy human individuals. J lost 4 bases, V lost 5 bases, and 7 bases had no gene match. Germline loops: CDR1 SGHAT, CDR2 FQNNGV. The CDR3 consists of 14 residues. Cells designated naive CD8 were CD45RO-negative and were positively selected for CCR7, with terminally differentiated effector memory CD45RA+ cells excluded. Healthy HIV-negative adults with no recent acute infections or vaccinations were recruited as donors. An assay was performed, and its level was deep. Using approximately 200 ng DNA, tens of thousands of T cell genomes, the sorted-subset replicate PCRs were run. Generated by immunoSEQ multiplex PCR, the TCRdb table keeps only in-frame clones and is missing some. The sample records approximately 650,000 clones, about 95% being singletons.

The rearrangement joins TRBV11-2 to TRBJ1-1; 7 bases are a match to TRBD1. This TCR was recovered from a young woman in good health. The sequencing sample was made of naive CD8+ T cells sorted from blood. CDR3 nucleotide sequence: TGTGCCAGCAGCCCCACCAAGGGGGCCACTGAAGCTTTCTTT. This gives the protein CASSPTKGATEAFF. The whole variable domain, remainder taken from reference TRBV11-2 and TRBJ1-1, is EAGVAQSPRYKIIEKRQSVAFWCNPISGHATLYWYQQILGQGPKLLIQFQNNGVVDDSQLPKDRFSAERLKGVDSTLKIQPAKLEDSAVYLCASSPTKGATEAFFGQGTRLTVV.